The 30 T cell receptor beta chains reported below all come from one sample, sequenced in a study of blood T cells in healthy people across ages. Using a J-beta primer mix together with a sample-barcoded 5' primer, a second PCR was run for roughly 6 to 12 cycles. TCRdb fed the 5' RACE reads into MiXCR, producing one record per CDR3 protein. The table has around 1.1 million distinct CDR3 sequences, roughly two fifths seen once. Sequencing input: blood. The receptors originated from a man aged 18 to 30 in good health.

The chain is built from TRBV28 and TRBJ2-1; D is uncertain. The germline CDR1 and CDR2 sequences are MDHEN and SYDVKM. This CDR3 region has 16 residues. V shed 2 bases and J shed 4 bases, with 15 bases lying between them. CDR3 in amino acids: CASSLGLRKLYNEQFF. CDR3 bases: TGTGCCAGCAGTTTAGGGTTGAGAAAACTTTACAATGAGCAGTTCTTC.

The CDR3 region is CAIRDGQGIVYEQFF. Here the CDR3 DNA reads TGTGCCATCAGAGATGGACAGGGGATAGTCTATGAGCAGTTCTTC. The chain is built from TRBV10-3 and TRBJ2-1, with TRBD1 matching over 9 bases. This CDR3 is 15 amino acids long. The junction had 11 bases not matched to a gene; V was cut back by 6 bases and J by 8 bases. Germline V gene lookup returns CDR1 ENHRY and CDR2 SYGVKD.

This clonotype was found a few times. The chain is built from TRBV7-9 and TRBJ1-2; 11 bases are a match to TRBD1. V lost 3 bases, J lost 3 bases, and 6 bases stayed unmatched. CDR1 is SEHNR and CDR2 is FQNEAQ in the germline V gene (reference sequence). The CDR3 spans 16 residues. This CDR3 is CASSFRTGGVYYGYTF. CDR3 coding DNA: TGTGCCAGCAGCTTCCGGACAGGGGGCGTCTACTATGGCTACACCTTC.

This clonotype was observed a few times. The chain couples TRBV12-3 or TRBV12-4 to TRBJ1-5, with D perhaps TRBD1 (6 bases). The CDR3 has 14 residues. Trimming cost V 8 bases and J 0 bases, with 11 bases left between them. In DNA form, the CDR3 reads TGTGCCAGCTGTCCAGGGGATAGCAATCAGCCCCAGCATTTT. Its translation: CASCPGDSNQPQHF.

The gene calls are TRBV6-5 and TRBJ1-6; perhaps TRBD1 as D (5 bases). Germline assignment: CDR1 MNHEY and CDR2 SVGAGI. The CDR3 has 16 residues. V was cut by 6 bases and J by 5 bases, with 17 bases left in between. This CDR3 reads CASSDAGIMDNSPLHF. The CDR3 coding sequence is TGTGCCAGCAGCGACGCAGGGATTATGGATAATTCACCCCTCCACTTT.

As for this clonotype: The DNA is left out, because the CDR3 cannot be placed on it with certainty; the CDR3 is given as TCRdb lists it. This sequence joins TRBV12-3 or TRBV12-4 and TRBJ2-3; no check of the table's D call, TRBD2, against the DNA was made. The CDR3 region is 16 residues in length, termini included. CDR3 amino acids: CASSSSGGSPTDTQYF.

The gene calls are TRBV7-2 and TRBJ2-3, with a tentative D call TRBD1 (5 bases). The CDR3 extends over 13 amino acids. Germline V gene lookup returns CDR1 SGHTA and CDR2 FQGNSA. V lost 8 bases, J lost 1 base, and 10 bases lay in between. The CDR3 here is CTSRVQGTDTQYF. Written as DNA, the CDR3 is TGTACCAGCCGTGTACAGGGCACAGATACGCAGTATTTT.

The genes are TRBV12-3 or TRBV12-4 and TRBJ2-3, with a possible D match to TRBD1 (6 bases). The V end lost 5 bases, the J end lost 4 bases, and 10 bases lay between the germline ends. The CDR3 is made up of 13 amino acids. The CDR3 coding sequence is TGTGCCAGCAGTGCCCAGGGGCCAGATACGCAGTATTTT. It is translated as CASSAQGPDTQYF.

Details on this clonotype: A read error may produce the germline difference seen at one junction end. The rearrangement links TRBV29-1 to TRBJ2-2; no clear D gene. Looked up from germline, CDR1 is SQVTM and CDR2 is ANQGSEA. This CDR3 has 15 residues. The DNA of the CDR3 is TGCAACGTTGAATTGGCTAGAGCGAACACCGGGGAGCTGTTTTTT. Its protein product is CNVELARANTGELFF.

This clonotype was seen many times. The gene calls are TRBV4-2 and TRBJ1-1; D uncertain. The CDR3 contains 14 residues. Trimming took 0 bases from V and 0 from J, leaving 5 bases between them. Germline V gene lookup returns CDR1 LGHNA and CDR2 YNFKEQ. CDR3 DNA: TGTGCCAGCAGCCAAGAACGGGTGAACACTGAAGCTTTCTTT. Translation gives CASSQERVNTEAFF.

The V and J genes are TRBV6-6 and TRBJ1-2, with 8 bases that match TRBD1. With 5 bases clipped from V and 4 bases from J, the junction kept 9 bases outside the gene matches. Germline V lookup: CDR1 MNHNY, CDR2 SVGAGI (reference sequence). The CDR3 sequence is 15 residues long. CDR3 residues: CASSLQGQGLYGYTF. The CDR3 DNA reads TGTGCCAGCAGTCTCCAAGGACAGGGACTCTATGGCTACACCTTC.

This chain links TRBV6-2 or TRBV6-3 with TRBJ2-1, with D perhaps matching TRBD1 or TRBD2 (5 bases each). Germline CDR1 MNHEY, CDR2 SVGEGT. The CDR3 spans 12 residues. The V and J ends lost 6 bases and 6 bases respectively, with 9 bases between them. The CDR3 loop is CASSRGTNEQFF. The CDR3 region has the DNA TGTGCCAGCAGCCGTGGGACCAATGAGCAGTTCTTC.

The gene calls are TRBV7-9 and TRBJ1-6, with D maybe TRBD1 (6 bases). The V and J ends lost 6 bases and 10 bases respectively, with 13 bases between them. The CDR3 consists of 13 residues. CDR1 and CDR2 from the germline V gene are SEHNR and FQNEAQ (reference sequence). The CDR3 nucleotides read TGTGCCAGCAGGGCCGGGACACAATCACCCCTCCACTTT. Its translation is CASRAGTQSPLHF.

This clonotype was recorded a few times. The rearrangement uses TRBV12-3 or TRBV12-4 and TRBJ2-3; 7 bases fit TRBD1. This CDR3 contains 17 residues. The J segment lost 4 bases and the V segment lost 4 bases, leaving 14 bases of the junction unmatched. The CDR3, as DNA: TGTGCCAGCAGTTCGAGACCACAGGGGAAGGTACCAGATACGCAGTATTTT. It translates to CASSSRPQGKVPDTQYF.

This clonotype was seen only a few times. The chain recombines TRBV10-3 with TRBJ1-1; D gene ambiguous. Germline V gene lookup returns CDR1 ENHRY and CDR2 SYGVKD. V gave up 6 bases and J gave up 1 base, with 9 bases separating them. CDR3 length: 13 amino acids. DNA of the CDR3: TGTGCCATCAGCGTAGAGAAGAACACTGAAGCTTTCTTT. It specifies CAISVEKNTEAFF.

The sample holds a few counts of this clonotype. CDR3: CASSYSNGNYGYTF. The CDR3 bases are TGTGCCAGCAGTTACTCGAACGGCAACTATGGCTACACCTTC. The genes are TRBV6-2 or TRBV6-3 and TRBJ1-2, with no clear D. This CDR3 is 14 amino acids long. Germline CDR1 is MNHEY and CDR2 is SVGEGT. V was cut by 0 bases and J by 2 bases, with 7 bases left in between.

The chain has TRBV6-5 and TRBJ2-1; 7 positions agree with TRBD2. Per germline, CDR1 MNHEY and CDR2 SVGAGI. The CDR3 is 15 residues long. The trim removed 6 bases at V and 4 bases at J, leaving 9 bases unmatched. CDR3 protein: CASRRSGAKYNEQFF. As DNA, the CDR3 is TGTGCCAGCAGAAGGAGCGGGGCGAAATACAATGAGCAGTTCTTC.

The V gene is TRBV12-3 or TRBV12-4, the J gene TRBJ1-6; 9 bases fit TRBD1. Trimming cost V 2 bases and J 13 bases; bases outside gene matches: 15. This CDR3 has 17 residues. CDR3 nucleotides: TGTGCCAGCAGTTTATACCGACGGGGACAGGGAATGAATCCCCTCCACTTT. Amino acid sequence: CASSLYRRGQGMNPLHF.

There are a few counts of this clonotype. The V and J genes are TRBV11-1 and TRBJ2-5; the D gene is possibly TRBD1 (5 bases). The CDR3 extends over 15 amino acids. Germline V gene lookup returns CDR1 SGHAT and CDR2 FQDESV (reference sequence). V lost 6 bases to trimming and J lost 1 base, with 15 bases between them. CDR3 in amino acids: CASRIAGNLQETQYF. The CDR3 nucleotides are TGTGCCAGCAGAATTGCAGGGAACCTCCAAGAGACCCAGTACTTC.

The chain is built from TRBV4-1 and TRBJ1-2, with D uncertain. Trimming stripped 1 base from V and 3 bases from J, with 15 bases between. Germline CDR1 and CDR2: MGHRA and YSYEKL. This CDR3 region has 16 residues. The CDR3 is CASSQVLGRDDYGYTF. CDR3 coding DNA: TGCGCCAGCAGCCAAGTTTTGGGTCGGGATGACTATGGCTACACCTTC.

This chain connects TRBV10-3 to TRBJ1-2; D gene ambiguous. CDR1 and CDR2 (germline): ENHRY, SYGVKD. Trimming took off 8 bases at V and 1 base at J, with 8 bases between the two ends. The CDR3 runs to 12 residues. CDR3 region: CAIGSLNYGYTF. The CDR3 coding sequence is TGTGCCATCGGATCCCTTAACTATGGCTACACCTTC.

The V call is TRBV20-1, the J call TRBJ2-1, with TRBD2 identical over 9 bases. This CDR3 region has 14 residues. V lost 6 bases to trimming and J lost 6 bases; unmatched junction nucleotides: 9. Germline V gene sequence: CDR1 DFQATT, CDR2 SNEGSKA (reference sequence). This CDR3 reads CSASSGGLFNEQFF. CDR3 nucleotide sequence: TGCAGTGCCTCAAGCGGGGGGCTTTTCAATGAGCAGTTCTTC.

The chain has TRBV12-5 and TRBJ2-1, with 9 bases lining up with TRBD1. Germline trimming cut 4 bases from V and 2 bases from J; bases unmatched to any gene: 6. Germline CDR1 reads LGHNT; CDR2 reads FRNRAP. CDR3 length equals 16 residues. CDR3 DNA: TGTGCTAGTGGTTGGGGGACAGGGCCCCCCTACAATGAGCAGTTCTTC. Translating gives CASGWGTGPPYNEQFF.

V gene TRBV6-2 or TRBV6-3 combines with J gene TRBJ2-1; 9 nucleotides line up with TRBD1. This CDR3 comprises 15 residues. CDR1 and CDR2 from the germline V gene are MNHEY and SVGEGT. After removal of 6 bases from V and 10 bases from J, the junction contained 13 bases not matched to a gene. As DNA, the CDR3 is TGTGCCAGCAGCGACACCGGGACAGGGAACTACGAGCAGTTCTTC. Its protein is CASSDTGTGNYEQFF.

On this clonotype: The conserved phenylalanine or tryptophan normally closing the CDR3 is absent here, so this likely arose from a read error. The J gene is TRBJ2-1, the V gene TRBV5-1; 10 positions match TRBD1. The ends lost 3 bases at V and 5 bases at J; junction bases unmatched: 2. The CDR3 runs 14 residues. The germline CDR1 and CDR2 sequences are SGHRS and YFSETQ. The CDR3 loop is CASSSGTGDNEQFL. Written as DNA, the CDR3 is TGCGCCAGCAGCTCCGGGACAGGGGACAATGAGCAGTTCCTC.

The V gene is TRBV25-1, the J gene TRBJ2-5; 14 bases match TRBD2. The trim removed 4 bases at V and 11 bases at J, leaving 9 bases unmatched. The CDR3 is 15 residues long. CDR1 is MGHDK and CDR2 is SYGVNS in the germline V gene. This chain's CDR3 is CASSGLAGGSNEQYF. The CDR3 DNA is TGTGCCAGCAGTGGACTAGCGGGGGGGTCAAATGAGCAGTACTTC.

In this sample, this clonotype turned up a few times. CDR3 sequence reads: CASSYSNGASQYF. For the CDR3, the DNA is TGTGCCAGCAGTTACTCGAACGGAGCTTCCCAGTACTTC. V usage is TRBV6-2 or TRBV6-3 and J usage is TRBJ2-5, with D unresolved. Trimming shortened V by 0 bases and J by 9 bases, and 11 bases separated the two germline ends. CDR1 is MNHEY and CDR2 is SVGEGT in the germline V gene. This CDR3 is built from 13 residues.

This clonotype was recorded only once. The chain couples TRBV13 to TRBJ2-7, with D perhaps matching TRBD2 (6 bases). Trimming shortened V by 4 bases and J by 7 bases, and 14 bases separated the two germline ends. This CDR3 region has 13 residues. The germline V gene has CDR1 PRHDT and CDR2 FYEKMQ (reference sequence). CDR3 DNA: TGTGCCAGCAGCTCCCTACCCCGGGGGGAGCAGTACTTC. Protein: CASSSLPRGEQYF.

The V and J genes are TRBV6-5 and TRBJ2-3; TRBD2 matches at 11 bases. The V and J ends lost 5 bases and 1 base, in that order; junction bases with no gene match: 8. Per the germline V gene, CDR1 is MNHEY and CDR2 is SVGAGI. CDR3 size: 17 residues. CDR3 in amino acids: CASSDPKGLAGTDTQYF. The CDR3 DNA reads TGTGCCAGCAGTGACCCGAAGGGACTAGCGGGCACAGATACGCAGTATTTT.

This clonotype was counted a few times. The V call is TRBV29-1, the J call TRBJ1-5; TRBD1 matches at 9 bases. The CDR3 length is 19 residues. The germline CDR1 and CDR2 sequences are SQVTM and ANQGSEA. V trimming: 0 bases; J trimming: 0 bases; junction bases outside the gene matches: 12. The CDR3, as DNA: TGCAGCGTTGAAGACGGGGACAGGGAAAGAATCTATAGCAATCAGCCCCAGCATTTT. Its protein product is CSVEDGDRERIYSNQPQHF.